This TCR beta chain came from a study of T-cell memory formation after mild COVID-19. Each CDR3 protein is one row after TCRdb ran MiXCR on the 5' RACE reads. Of roughly 130,000 distinct CDR3 sequences in the sample, 5% to 6.5% were seen once. This clonotype was seen repeatedly, ten times or more. Its target is unknown. This CDR3 is built from 13 residues. Trimming took 2 bases from V and 3 from J, leaving 7 bases between them. Germline V gives CDR1 SGHVS, CDR2 FNYEAQ. Study-wide findings and caveats: Researchers found some responding clones in pre-infection memory, a sign that cross-reactive memory joined.

The sample comprised PBMCs or a T cell subset sorted from them (not recorded which). This sequence originates from an adult woman who had mild COVID-19 (a few samples of this study predate the infection). Cell type and time point are not known. The chain carries TRBV7-6 and TRBJ1-1; D remains ambiguous. The CDR3 spells CASSLRIDTEAFF. In DNA form, the CDR3 reads TGTGCCAGCAGCTTAAGGATCGACACTGAAGCTTTCTTT.